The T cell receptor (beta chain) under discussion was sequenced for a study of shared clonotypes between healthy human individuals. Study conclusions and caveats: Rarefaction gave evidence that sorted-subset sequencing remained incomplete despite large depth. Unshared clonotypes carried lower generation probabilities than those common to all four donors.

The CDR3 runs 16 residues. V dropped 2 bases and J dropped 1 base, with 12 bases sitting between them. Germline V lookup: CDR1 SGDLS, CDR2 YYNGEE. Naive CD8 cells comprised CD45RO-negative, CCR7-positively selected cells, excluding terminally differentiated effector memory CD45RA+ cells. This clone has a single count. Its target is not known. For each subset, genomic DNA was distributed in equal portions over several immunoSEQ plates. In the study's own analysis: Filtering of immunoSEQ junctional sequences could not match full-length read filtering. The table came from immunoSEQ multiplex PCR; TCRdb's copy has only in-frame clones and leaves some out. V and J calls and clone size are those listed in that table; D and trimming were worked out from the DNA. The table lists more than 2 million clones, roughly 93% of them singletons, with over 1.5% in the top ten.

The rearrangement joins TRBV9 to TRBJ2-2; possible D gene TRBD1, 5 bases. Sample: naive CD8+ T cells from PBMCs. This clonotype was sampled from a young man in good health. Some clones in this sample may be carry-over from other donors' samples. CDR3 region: CASSVRQGLNTGELFF. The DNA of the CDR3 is TGTGCCAGCAGCGTCCGTCAGGGTTTGAACACCGGGGAGCTGTTTTTT.